This T cell receptor beta chain was captured in a study of patients and donors after allogeneic stem cell transplantation. From the RT-PCR reads, TCRdb called clonotypes with MiXCR, one entry per CDR3 protein. This table holds 190,000 or so distinct CDR3 sequences, roughly 38% found once. The CDR3 sequence is 11 residues long. Between the trimmed V and J ends, which lost 5 bases and 4 bases, there was a span of 8 bases. Germline loops: CDR1 SQVTM, CDR2 ANQGSEA. This clonotype was counted a few times. V usage is TRBV29-1 and J usage is TRBJ1-1; D is uncertain. This TCR was sampled from a human donor who was either an allogeneic HSCT recipient or a stem cell or donor lymphocyte infusion donor (not recorded which). It is not recorded whose cells these are; they may come from a transplant donor. The sequenced sample consisted of blood, either unsorted or a sorted T cell fraction (not recorded which). DNA for the CDR3: TGCAGCGTTCAGGTCCCCACTGAAGCTTTCTTT. Translated, it gives CSVQVPTEAFF.